A selection of T cell receptor beta chains follows, all from one sample in a study of OX40 agonist ivuxolimab in advanced cancers. Using immunoSEQ multiplex PCR, the repertoire was profiled, and TCRdb retains in-frame clones only, with some absent. This table has fewer than 70,000 clones, more than 85% appearing once. The sample in question was CD4+ or CD8+ T cells sorted from blood, obtained in a trial of the OX40 agonist ivuxolimab. These receptors came from an adult with an advanced solid tumor such as melanoma, head and neck, liver or kidney cancer. Both conserved end residues are part of each CDR3. D genes are given only for firm matches. A row's size may be missing; if present it is once, few, many or a size class.

J	V	D	size	DNA	CDR3
TRBJ2-2	TRBV7-9	NA	NA	TGTGCCAGCTCCCAGACAGGAGGGAACACCGGGGAGCTGTTTTTT	CASSQTGGNTGELFF
TRBJ2-7	TRBV7-8	NA	NA	TGTGCCAGCAGCTCGACGGACAGTTACGAGCAGTACTTC	CASSSTDSYEQYF
TRBJ1-6	TRBV30	NA	NA	TGTGCCTGGAGTAAAAGGGGGGGGTATAATTCACCCCTCCACTTT	CAWSKRGGYNSPLHF
TRBJ2-1	TRBV5-4	TRBD2	NA	TGTGCCAGCAGCCCGCCGAGCGGGAGGGTCAATGAGCAGTTCTTC	CASSPPSGRVNEQFF
TRBJ1-6	TRBV7-9	NA	few	TGTGCCAGCAGCTTAGATATCGTGGAGTCACCCCTCCACTTT	CASSLDIVESPLHF
TRBJ2-7	TRBV5-8	NA	few	TGTGCCAGCAGCCCACAGGGTTTTTACGAGCAGTACTTC	CASSPQGFYEQYF
TRBJ2-1	TRBV5-1	NA	NA	TGCGCCAGCAGCGGGAGACAGGGGATACTAGCGGAGATTTACAATGAGCAGTTCTTC	CASSGRQGILAEIYNEQFF
TRBJ1-5	TRBV15	NA	NA	TGTGCCACCAGCAGAGTTTCGCAGGGGCATAGCAATCAGCCCCAGCATTTT	CATSRVSQGHSNQPQHF
TRBJ1-2	TRBV6-4	NA	NA	TGTGCCAGCAGTGACCAGGGGTATGGCTACACCTTC	CASSDQGYGYTF
TRBJ1-5	TRBV5-1	NA	NA	TGCGCCAGCAGCTTCAAGGGAGATCAGCCCCAGCATTTT	CASSFKGDQPQHF
TRBJ2-7	TRBV5-4	NA	NA	TGTGCCAGCAGCTTCGGGGACTTGAGCTCCTACGAGCAGTACTTC	CASSFGDLSSYEQYF
TRBJ2-2	TRBV27	NA	NA	TGTGCCAGCAGTGCCCCCCAGGCGGGCACCGGGGAGCTGTTTTTT	CASSAPQAGTGELFF
TRBJ2-1	TRBV6-5	TRBD2	NA	TGTGCCAGCAGTTACATACGTAGCGGGAACAATGAGCAGTTCTTC	CASSYIRSGNNEQFF
TRBJ1-5	TRBV6-5	NA	NA	TGTGCCACCGCGTCCGGGGGCATAGACAATCAGCCCCAGCATTTT	CATASGGIDNQPQHF
TRBJ2-7	TRBV30	TRBD2	NA	TGTGCCTGGAGTCTGGGCGGGAGACTAGTAGCCAGCTCCTACGAGCAGTACTTC	CAWSLGGRLVASSYEQYF
TRBJ1-4	TRBV6-5	NA	NA	TGTGCCAGCAGTTACTCGACAGGTCTTAATGAAAAACTGTTTTTT	CASSYSTGLNEKLFF
TRBJ2-1	TRBV9	TRBD2	NA	TGTGCCAGCAGCGTTACCGGGACTAGCGGATTTAATGAGCAGTTCTTC	CASSVTGTSGFNEQFF
TRBJ1-1	TRBV19	NA	NA	TGTGCCAGTAGTCGCGAAGGGTACACTGAAGCTTTCTTT	CASSREGYTEAFF
TRBJ1-4	TRBV19	NA	NA	TGTGCCAGTAGTATATCCGCAACTAATGAAAAACTGTTTTTT	CASSISATNEKLFF
TRBJ2-7	TRBV7-6	TRBD2	once	TGTGCCAGCAGCCCCCGGGGGGCCTACGAGCAGTACTTC	CASSPRGAYEQYF
TRBJ2-1	TRBV9	TRBD1	NA	TGTGCCAGCAGCGTTGACAGGGGAAGCTACAATGAGCAGTTCTTC	CASSVDRGSYNEQFF
TRBJ2-5	TRBV6-5	TRBD2	NA	TGTGCCAGCAGACAGGCGGGACTAGCGGTCCGGGCCCAGTACTTC	CASRQAGLAVRAQYF
TRBJ2-1	TRBV28	NA	NA	TGTGCCAGCAGTTTAGGGCTAGCTGTGAGCTCCTACAATGAGCAGTTCTTC	CASSLGLAVSSYNEQFF
TRBJ2-7	TRBV29-1	TRBD1	NA	TGCAGCGTGCCGGGACAGGGGGTCTACGAGCAGTACTTC	CSVPGQGVYEQYF
TRBJ2-4	TRBV6-5	NA	NA	TGTGCCAGTAACCTCGGCACAAACATTCAGTACTTC	CASNLGTNIQYF
TRBJ1-1	TRBV5-5	TRBD1	NA	TGTGCCAGCAGCTTGCGGACAGGGCGGAACACTGAAGCTTTCTTT	CASSLRTGRNTEAFF
TRBJ1-3	TRBV27	NA	NA	TGTGCCAGCAGTTCGCCTAACATAGGGGGTGGAAACACCATATATTTT	CASSSPNIGGGNTIYF
TRBJ2-7	TRBV5-1	TRBD2	NA	TGCGCCAGCAGCTCGTTACCGGGACTAGTATACGAGCAGTACTTC	CASSSLPGLVYEQYF
TRBJ1-1	TRBV15	NA	NA	TGTGCCACCAGCAGAGGGTGGGGCACACACGGGACTGAAGCTTTCTTT	CATSRGWGTHGTEAFF
TRBJ2-7	TRBV7-9	NA	NA	TGTGCCAGCAGCCCTCAGGGTGGTCTAGCAACCGAGCAGTACTTC	CASSPQGGLATEQYF
TRBJ2-7	TRBV6-5	NA	NA	TGTGCCAGCAGTTACAGTGCCAAGACCTACGCCTACGAGCAGTACTTC	CASSYSAKTYAYEQYF
TRBJ2-1	TRBV27	NA	few	TGTGCCAGCAGTTTGCAGGTACCCGGGACTTTATCCTACAATGAGCAGTTCTTC	CASSLQVPGTLSYNEQFF
TRBJ1-5	TRBV7-9	NA	NA	TGTGCCAGCAGCTTAGGGGACCGGAGCAATCAGCCCCAGCATTTT	CASSLGDRSNQPQHF
TRBJ2-5	TRBV19	NA	NA	TGTGCCAGTAGTAGGAATCAAGAGACCCAGTACTTC	CASSRNQETQYF
TRBJ1-5	TRBV2	NA	once	TGTGCCAGCAGTGTCCTGGGGAAAGATCAGCCCCAGCATTTT	CASSVLGKDQPQHF
TRBJ2-7	TRBV7-9	TRBD1	NA	TGTGCCAGCAGCTCGGACAGGGTCTCCTACGAGCAGTACTTC	CASSSDRVSYEQYF
TRBJ2-2	TRBV25-1	TRBD2	NA	TGTGCCAGCAGAAGAACGGGGGGGACCGGGGAGCTGTTTTTT	CASRRTGGTGELFF
TRBJ2-3	TRBV4-1	NA	NA	TGCGCCAGCAGCCAAGCTCACCGCACAGATACGCAGTATTTT	CASSQAHRTDTQYF
TRBJ1-1	TRBV7-2	NA	NA	TGTGCCAGCAGCCCTTCCTTGAACACTGAAGCTTTCTTT	CASSPSLNTEAFF
TRBJ2-5	TRBV7-9	TRBD1	NA	TGTGCCAGCAGCCCCCAGACAGGGTACCAAGAGACCCAGTACTTC	CASSPQTGYQETQYF
TRBJ2-5	TRBV10-2	TRBD2	NA	TGCGCCAGCAGTGAGGCTAGCGGGAGGGCCACATACCAGTACTTC	CASSEASGRATYQYF
TRBJ2-7	TRBV10-3	NA	NA	TGTGCCAGGTCGGGGGTTTCCTACGAGCAGTACTTC	CARSGVSYEQYF
TRBJ2-5	TRBV27	TRBD1	NA	TGTGCCAGCAGTAATATACAGGGGGGTCAAGAGACCCAGTACTTC	CASSNIQGGQETQYF
TRBJ2-1	TRBV19	NA	once	TGTGCCAGTAGTTCCCGACTAGTCGGGGCCTACAATGAGCAGTTCTTC	CASSSRLVGAYNEQFF
TRBJ1-2	TRBV5-5	NA	NA	TGTGCCAGCAGCTTGGGACAACTAGATAACTATGGCTACACCTTC	CASSLGQLDNYGYTF
TRBJ2-5	TRBV19	TRBD2	NA	TGTGCCAGTAGTTCGACTACCGGGACTAGCGGGAGTGAGACCCAGTACTTC	CASSSTTGTSGSETQYF